This passage covers 7 T cell receptor beta chains from one sample sequenced in a study of CD8+CD57+ T cells in acquired aplastic anemia. Genomic DNA constituted the template upon which TCR beta VDJ and CDR3 profiling was performed. TCRdb passed the reads through MiXCR, listing each CDR3 protein once. The sample records about 180,000 distinct CDR3 sequences, approximately 52% being singletons. CD8+CD57+ cell expansion had been shown by flow cytometry in patients chosen for sequencing. Sequencing was performed on sorted CD4+, CD8+, or CD8+CD57+ T cells (not recorded which) from PBMCs. These receptors originate from a human donor with aplastic anemia.

This clonotype was counted at least ten times. The chain links TRBV14 to TRBJ1-2, with a possible D match to TRBD1 (5 bases). The CDR3 spans 18 residues. Trimming removed 0 bases at V and 6 bases at J, with 23 bases between. CDR1 is SGHDN, CDR2 FVKESK, per germline. The CDR3 sequence is CASSQDHPNLGGGDGYTF. CDR3 nucleotide sequence: TGTGCCAGCAGCCAAGATCATCCGAACTTGGGTGGGGGAGATGGCTACACCTTC.

The chain's CDR3 is CASSPSNSANQPQHF. CDR3 DNA: TGTGCCAGCAGCCCCTCGAACAGTGCGAATCAGCCCCAGCATTTT. This chain joins TRBV6-1 and TRBJ1-5; D is ambiguous. The CDR3 has 15 amino acids. The V gene's germline CDR1 is MNHNS and CDR2 SASEGT. Between the trimmed V and J ends, which lost 6 bases and 4 bases, there was a span of 16 bases.

This clonotype was counted ten times or more. The J gene is TRBJ2-1, the V gene TRBV6-1; D gene unclear. V was shortened by 4 bases and J by 13 bases, with 14 bases between the two germline ends. CDR1 is MNHNS and CDR2 is SASEGT in the germline V gene. The CDR3 is 12 residues long. The CDR3 nucleotides are TGTGCCAGCAGTGTCGGAGTAGAGTCCCAGTTCTTC. Its protein product is CASSVGVESQFF.

In its sample, this clonotype was seen many times. The V gene is TRBV7-7, the J gene TRBJ2-1, with 9 bases fitting TRBD2. The germline gives CDR1 SSHAT, CDR2 FNYEAQ (reference sequence). The trim removed 5 bases at V and 8 bases at J, leaving 10 bases unmatched. The CDR3 length is 15 residues. The CDR3 here is CASSPLAGVFDEQFF. The CDR3 bases are TGTGCCAGCAGCCCGTTAGCGGGAGTCTTCGATGAGCAGTTCTTC.

This clonotype was recorded many times. The V call is TRBV4-1, the J call TRBJ2-2, with D uncertain. In germline, CDR1 is MGHRA, CDR2 YSYEKL. The CDR3 runs 12 residues. V shed 4 bases and J shed 8 bases, with 8 bases lying between them. CDR3 residues: CASSLYMGELFF. As DNA, the CDR3 is TGCGCCAGCAGCCTTTACATGGGGGAGCTGTTTTTT.

This chain uses TRBV2 with TRBJ2-3, with 8 bases identical to TRBD1. The germline V gene encodes CDR1 SNHLY and CDR2 FYNNEI. This CDR3 is 14 amino acids long. V trimming: 6 bases; J trimming: 1 base; junction bases outside the gene matches: 3. CDR3 residues: CASSQDRGTDTQYF. In DNA, the CDR3 is TGTGCCAGCAGCCAGGACAGGGGCACAGATACGCAGTATTTT.

As for this clonotype: A junction boundary mismatches the germline segment, possibly from a read error. The chain combines TRBV15 with TRBJ1-4; TRBD1 aligns across 10 bases. This CDR3 is 14 amino acids long. Germline CDR1 and CDR2: LNHNV and YYDKDF (reference sequence). CDR3 protein: CATSTGTGDEELFF. The DNA for the CDR3 is TGTGCCACCAGCACCGGGACAGGGGATGAAGAACTGTTTTTT.